This T cell receptor (beta chain) was observed in a study of OX40 agonist ivuxolimab in advanced cancers. Generated by immunoSEQ multiplex PCR, the TCRdb table keeps only in-frame clones and is missing some. The table includes around 60,000 clones, roughly nine tenths detected once. Germline CDR1 reads MNHNS; CDR2 reads SASEGT. The CDR3 contains 15 residues. V was clipped by 6 bases and J by 1 base, with 15 bases between them. This chain joins TRBV6-1 and TRBJ1-1; D gene uncertain. This sequence was found in an adult with an advanced solid tumor such as melanoma, head and neck, liver or kidney cancer. The sample was CD4+ or CD8+ T cells sorted from blood, taken in a trial of the OX40 agonist ivuxolimab. CDR3 sequence (DNA): TGTGCCAGCAGGGTCCGTCCCGAAGCGAACACTGAAGCTTTCTTT. Translation gives CASRVRPEANTEAFF.